A selection of T cell receptor beta chains follows, all from one sample in a study of beta chain features in type 1 diabetes. Sequenced by immunoSEQ multiplex PCR; TCRdb stores in-frame clones only, minus some. The repertoire includes 200,000 to 250,000 clones, about 63% of them detected once, and about 0.051% sits in the top ten. The material sequenced was naive CD4+ T cells from blood. These receptors all stem from a man in his thirties or forties in good health. The CDR3 runs from the conserved cysteine through the conserved F or W. Each record gives: clone size, CDR3 length, J gene, D gene, V gene, CDR3 protein, CDR3 DNA. A D gene is named only where the DNA matches it firmly. Clone size is stated in some rows and not others, as once, few, many or a class when expanded.

abundance: .
len: 13
j_gene: TRBJ2-7
d_gene: .
v_gene: TRBV29-1
CDR3aa: CSVGRGLGYEQYF
CDR3nt: TGCAGCGTTGGTAGGGGCTTGGGCTACGAGCAGTACTTC

abundance: .
len: 14
j_gene: TRBJ2-5
d_gene: .
v_gene: TRBV7-2
CDR3aa: CASSLAAVGETQYF
CDR3nt: TGTGCCAGCAGCTTAGCGGCAGTGGGAGAGACCCAGTACTTC

abundance: once
len: 13
j_gene: TRBJ1-1
d_gene: .
v_gene: TRBV25-1
CDR3aa: CASSEWGGTEAFF
CDR3nt: TGTGCCAGCAGTGAATGGGGAGGCACTGAAGCTTTCTTT

abundance: .
len: 14
j_gene: TRBJ2-3
d_gene: .
v_gene: TRBV6-6
CDR3aa: CASSPERGTDTQYF
CDR3nt: TGTGCCAGCAGCCCCGAGCGGGGCACAGATACGCAGTATTTT

abundance: .
len: 12
j_gene: TRBJ2-2
d_gene: .
v_gene: TRBV30
CDR3aa: CAWDTSTGELFF
CDR3nt: TGTGCCTGGGACACAAGCACCGGGGAGCTGTTTTTT

abundance: .
len: 14
j_gene: TRBJ2-5
d_gene: TRBD1
v_gene: TRBV25-1
CDR3aa: CASSITGARETQYF
CDR3nt: TGTGCCAGCAGCATTACAGGGGCGCGGGAGACCCAGTACTTC

abundance: .
len: 12
j_gene: TRBJ2-7
d_gene: .
v_gene: TRBV5-1
CDR3aa: CASSFTGIEQYF
CDR3nt: TGCGCCAGCAGCTTTACAGGGATCGAGCAGTACTTC

abundance: .
len: 11
j_gene: TRBJ2-3
d_gene: .
v_gene: TRBV29-1
CDR3aa: CSVLGIDTQYF
CDR3nt: TGCAGCGTTTTAGGCATAGATACGCAGTATTTT

abundance: .
len: 14
j_gene: TRBJ2-5
d_gene: TRBD2
v_gene: TRBV11-2
CDR3aa: CASSIAGGPETQYF
CDR3nt: TGTGCCAGCAGCATAGCGGGAGGGCCGGAGACCCAGTACTTC

abundance: .
len: 14
j_gene: TRBJ2-4
d_gene: .
v_gene: TRBV4-3
CDR3aa: CASSQVDYASIQYF
CDR3nt: TGCGCCAGCAGCCAAGTTGACTACGCGAGCATTCAGTACTTC

abundance: .
len: 13
j_gene: TRBJ1-5
d_gene: .
v_gene: TRBV30
CDR3aa: CAQDLGPNQPQHF
CDR3nt: TGTGCCCAGGATTTGGGGCCAAATCAGCCCCAGCATTTT

abundance: few
len: 11
j_gene: TRBJ2-5
d_gene: TRBD2
v_gene: TRBV25-1
CDR3aa: CASSGGSGQYF
CDR3nt: TGTGCCAGCTCGGGGGGGTCCGGCCAGTACTTC

abundance: once
len: 15
j_gene: TRBJ2-3
d_gene: .
v_gene: TRBV5-4
CDR3aa: CASSLQGTFVHTQYF
CDR3nt: TGTGCCAGCAGCCTCCAGGGCACCTTTGTACATACGCAGTATTTT

abundance: .
len: 14
j_gene: TRBJ1-2
d_gene: .
v_gene: TRBV30
CDR3aa: CAWIPGGFNYGYTF
CDR3nt: TGTGCCTGGATTCCAGGCGGTTTTAACTATGGCTACACCTTC

abundance: .
len: 16
j_gene: TRBJ2-3
d_gene: TRBD2
v_gene: TRBV30
CDR3aa: CAWSYGLAGGTDTQYF
CDR3nt: TGTGCCTGGAGTTACGGACTAGCGGGGGGCACAGATACGCAGTATTTT

abundance: .
len: 13
j_gene: TRBJ2-1
d_gene: TRBD2
v_gene: TRBV30
CDR3aa: CACKRELVNEQFF
CDR3nt: TGTGCCTGCAAGCGGGAGTTGGTCAATGAGCAGTTCTTC

abundance: few
len: 13
j_gene: TRBJ1-1
d_gene: .
v_gene: TRBV29-1
CDR3aa: CSFGGGLSPEAFF
CDR3nt: TGCAGCTTCGGAGGGGGACTATCTCCTGAAGCTTTCTTT

abundance: .
len: 15
j_gene: TRBJ2-3
d_gene: .
v_gene: TRBV5-4
CDR3aa: CASSLGGLSTDTQYF
CDR3nt: TGTGCCAGCAGCTTGGGTGGCCTCTCGACAGATACGCAGTATTTT

abundance: .
len: 12
j_gene: TRBJ1-4
d_gene: .
v_gene: TRBV6-5
CDR3aa: CASSRGGEKLFF
CDR3nt: TGTGCCAGCAGCCGAGGAGGGGAAAAACTGTTTTTT

abundance: few
len: 12
j_gene: TRBJ2-6
d_gene: .
v_gene: TRBV5-6
CDR3aa: CASRSGANVLTF
CDR3nt: TGTGCCAGCAGGTCTGGGGCCAACGTCCTGACTTTC

abundance: .
len: 16
j_gene: TRBJ2-3
d_gene: .
v_gene: TRBV11-2
CDR3aa: CASSLAGGPRTDTQYF
CDR3nt: TGTGCCAGCAGCTTAGCCGGGGGCCCGCGCACAGATACGCAGTATTTT

abundance: once
len: 16
j_gene: TRBJ1-2
d_gene: TRBD1
v_gene: TRBV4-2
CDR3aa: CASSQGRTGVYYGYTF
CDR3nt: TGTGCCAGCAGCCAAGGTAGGACAGGGGTCTACTATGGCTACACCTTC

abundance: .
len: 13
j_gene: TRBJ1-5
d_gene: .
v_gene: TRBV30
CDR3aa: CAWSGKGNQPQHF
CDR3nt: TGTGCCTGGAGTGGGAAAGGGAATCAGCCCCAGCATTTT

abundance: .
len: 13
j_gene: TRBJ2-5
d_gene: .
v_gene: TRBV7-9
CDR3aa: CASSFGPGETQYF
CDR3nt: TGTGCCAGCAGCTTCGGCCCCGGGGAGACCCAGTACTTC

abundance: few
len: 11
j_gene: TRBJ2-3
d_gene: .
v_gene: TRBV20-1
CDR3aa: CSARDSDTQYF
CDR3nt: TGCAGTGCTAGAGATTCAGATACGCAGTATTTT

abundance: .
len: 13
j_gene: TRBJ2-5
d_gene: .
v_gene: TRBV6-6
CDR3aa: CASSRRGGETQYF
CDR3nt: TGTGCCAGCAGTCGGAGAGGGGGAGAGACCCAGTACTTC

abundance: few
len: 14
j_gene: TRBJ2-7
d_gene: TRBD2
v_gene: TRBV29-1
CDR3aa: CSVERTSGSYEQYF
CDR3nt: TGCAGCGTTGAAAGAACTAGCGGGAGCTACGAGCAGTACTTC

abundance: .
len: 13
j_gene: TRBJ2-3
d_gene: .
v_gene: TRBV4-3
CDR3aa: CASSQQSTDTQYF
CDR3nt: TGCGCCAGCAGCCAACAGAGCACAGATACGCAGTATTTT

abundance: .
len: 13
j_gene: TRBJ1-5
d_gene: .
v_gene: TRBV30
CDR3aa: CTWSDGGNQPQHF
CDR3nt: TGTACCTGGAGTGACGGGGGCAATCAGCCCCAGCATTTT

abundance: .
len: 14
j_gene: TRBJ2-7
d_gene: TRBD1
v_gene: TRBV25-1
CDR3aa: CASSRDREVDEQYF
CDR3nt: TGTGCCAGCTCACGGGACAGGGAAGTTGACGAGCAGTACTTC

abundance: few
len: 15
j_gene: TRBJ2-3
d_gene: TRBD2
v_gene: TRBV30
CDR3aa: CAWSALAVSTDTQYF
CDR3nt: TGTGCCTGGAGTGCACTAGCGGTTAGCACAGATACGCAGTATTTT

abundance: few
len: 19
j_gene: TRBJ2-1
d_gene: TRBD2
v_gene: TRBV10-3
CDR3aa: CAISARLAGVRSGYNEQFF
CDR3nt: TGTGCCATCAGTGCCAGACTAGCGGGAGTAAGAAGTGGGTACAATGAGCAGTTCTTC

abundance: few
len: 15
j_gene: TRBJ2-7
d_gene: TRBD2
v_gene: TRBV7-9
CDR3aa: CASSPRLAGPYEQYF
CDR3nt: TGTGCCAGCAGCCCCCGACTAGCGGGCCCCTACGAGCAGTACTTC

abundance: few
len: 14
j_gene: TRBJ2-1
d_gene: .
v_gene: TRBV30
CDR3aa: CAWSGQWGYNEQFF
CDR3nt: TGTGCCTGGAGTGGACAGTGGGGATACAATGAGCAGTTCTTC

abundance: few
len: 13
j_gene: TRBJ2-1
d_gene: .
v_gene: TRBV30
CDR3aa: CAWSPSERGEQFF
CDR3nt: TGTGCCTGGAGCCCCTCGGAGAGGGGCGAGCAGTTCTTC

abundance: .
len: 15
j_gene: TRBJ2-3
d_gene: .
v_gene: TRBV29-1
CDR3aa: CSVEGSSAHTDTQYF
CDR3nt: TGCAGCGTTGAAGGTTCTAGCGCACACACAGATACGCAGTATTTT

abundance: .
len: 15
j_gene: TRBJ2-3
d_gene: TRBD2
v_gene: TRBV4-1
CDR3aa: CASSGLAGSGGTQYF
CDR3nt: TGCGCCAGCAGCGGACTAGCGGGGAGCGGGGGAACGCAGTATTTT

abundance: .
len: 13
j_gene: TRBJ2-7
d_gene: .
v_gene: TRBV7-9
CDR3aa: CASSSQEAAEQYF
CDR3nt: TGTGCCAGCAGCTCTCAGGAGGCAGCCGAGCAGTACTTC

abundance: .
len: 13
j_gene: TRBJ2-7
d_gene: .
v_gene: TRBV7-2
CDR3aa: CASSFGVENEQYF
CDR3nt: TGTGCCAGCAGCTTTGGCGTAGAGAACGAGCAGTACTTC

abundance: .
len: 14
j_gene: TRBJ2-2
d_gene: .
v_gene: TRBV11-2
CDR3aa: CASSSPMNTGELFF
CDR3nt: TGTGCCAGCAGCTCCCCAATGAACACCGGGGAGCTGTTTTTT

abundance: .
len: 15
j_gene: TRBJ2-3
d_gene: TRBD1
v_gene: TRBV7-9
CDR3aa: CASSLALQGKDTQYF
CDR3nt: TGTGCCAGCAGCTTAGCGTTACAGGGGAAAGATACGCAGTATTTT

abundance: .
len: 14
j_gene: TRBJ2-5
d_gene: .
v_gene: TRBV5-1
CDR3aa: CASSLRGIGETQYF
CDR3nt: TGCGCCAGCAGCTTGAGAGGGATAGGGGAGACCCAGTACTTC

abundance: few
len: 15
j_gene: TRBJ2-4
d_gene: .
v_gene: TRBV5-4
CDR3aa: CASSHTIWGINIQYF
CDR3nt: TGTGCCAGCAGCCATACAATCTGGGGGATAAACATTCAGTACTTC

abundance: .
len: 14
j_gene: TRBJ2-5
d_gene: .
v_gene: TRBV9
CDR3aa: CASSVELAGETQYF
CDR3nt: TGTGCCAGCAGCGTAGAACTAGCAGGAGAGACCCAGTACTTC

abundance: .
len: 13
j_gene: TRBJ2-2
d_gene: .
v_gene: TRBV30
CDR3aa: CAWSQGNTGELFF
CDR3nt: TGTGCCTGGAGCCAGGGAAACACCGGGGAGCTGTTTTTT

abundance: .
len: 14
j_gene: TRBJ1-1
d_gene: .
v_gene: TRBV6-5
CDR3aa: CASSSDRLNTEAFF
CDR3nt: TGTGCCAGCAGTTCGGACAGATTGAACACTGAAGCTTTCTTT